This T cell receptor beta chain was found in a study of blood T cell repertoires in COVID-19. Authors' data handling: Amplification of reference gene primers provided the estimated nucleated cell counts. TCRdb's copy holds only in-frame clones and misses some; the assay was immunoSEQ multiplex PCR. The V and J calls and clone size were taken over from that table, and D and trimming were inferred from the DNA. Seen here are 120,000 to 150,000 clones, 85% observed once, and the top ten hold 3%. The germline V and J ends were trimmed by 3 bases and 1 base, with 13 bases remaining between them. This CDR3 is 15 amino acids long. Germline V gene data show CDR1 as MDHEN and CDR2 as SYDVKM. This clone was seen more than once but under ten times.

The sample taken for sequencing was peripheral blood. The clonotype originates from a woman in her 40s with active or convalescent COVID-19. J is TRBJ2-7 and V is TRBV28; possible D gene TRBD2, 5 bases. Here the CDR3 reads CASSLRLGVSYEQYF. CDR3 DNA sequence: TGTGCCAGCAGTTTGCGTCTCGGGGTTTCCTACGAGCAGTACTTC.